This T cell receptor (beta chain) comes out of a study of blood T cell repertoires in COVID-19. Study background: Spain, Italy and the United States supplied samples that represented acute and convalescent COVID-19. From T cells, B-cell-depleted T cells, or PBMCs came the material, which was cDNA or gDNA.

Original processing notes: It was from reference gene primer amplification that nucleated cell counts were estimated. Libraries were prepared by immunoSEQ multiplex PCR; TCRdb keeps only in-frame clonotypes and omits some of them. That table furnishes V, J and clone size, whereas the DNA furnished D and trimming. The sample has 30,000 to 40,000 clones; approximately 85% are singletons. The ends were cut back, 2 bases at V and 0 bases at J, with 14 bases in the middle. This CDR3 contains 17 residues. Germline V gives CDR1 MRHNA, CDR2 SNTAGT. Specimen: peripheral blood. The sequence was obtained from a man aged 55 to 70 with active or convalescent COVID-19. This chain uses TRBV6-4 with TRBJ1-3; D ambiguous. The CDR3 DNA reads TGTGCCAGCAGTGACCTCCGCTCGGAGAGCTCTGGAAACACCATATATTTT. Translated: CASSDLRSESSGNTIYF.